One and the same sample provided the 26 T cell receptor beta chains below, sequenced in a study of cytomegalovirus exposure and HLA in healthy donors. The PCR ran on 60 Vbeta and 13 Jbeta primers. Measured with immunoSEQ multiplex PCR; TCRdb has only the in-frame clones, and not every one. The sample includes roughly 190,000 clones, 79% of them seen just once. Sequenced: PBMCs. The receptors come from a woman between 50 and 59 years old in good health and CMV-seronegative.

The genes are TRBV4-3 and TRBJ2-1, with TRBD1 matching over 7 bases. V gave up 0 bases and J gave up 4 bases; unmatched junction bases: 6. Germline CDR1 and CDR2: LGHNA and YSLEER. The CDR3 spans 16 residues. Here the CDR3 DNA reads TGCGCCAGCAGCCAAGATCTGAGACAGGGATACAATGAGCAGTTCTTC. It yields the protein CASSQDLRQGYNEQFF.

CDR3 in DNA: TGTGCCAGCAGCGGTGAGACTATTCAAGGCGAGCAGTACTTC. Protein: CASSGETIQGEQYF. V usage is TRBV7-8 and J usage is TRBJ2-5, with D possibly being TRBD2 (5 bases). The last part of the DNA fits TRBJ2-7 better; the J call may be wrong. This CDR3 has 14 amino acids. CDR1 and CDR2 (germline): SGHVS, FQNEAQ.

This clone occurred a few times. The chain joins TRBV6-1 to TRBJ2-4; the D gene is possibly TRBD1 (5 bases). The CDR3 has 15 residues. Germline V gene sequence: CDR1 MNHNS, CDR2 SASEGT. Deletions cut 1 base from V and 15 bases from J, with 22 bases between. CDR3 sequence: CASSEGFFDSISGYF. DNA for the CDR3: TGTGCCAGCAGTGAAGGGTTTTTCGACAGCATATCGGGGTACTTC.

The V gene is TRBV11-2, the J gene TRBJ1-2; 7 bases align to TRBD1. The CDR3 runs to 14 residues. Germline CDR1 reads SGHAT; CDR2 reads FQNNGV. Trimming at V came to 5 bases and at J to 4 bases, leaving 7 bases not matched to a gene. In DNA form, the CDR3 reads TGTGCCAGCAGCCCGGACAGGCAGGGCTATGGCTACACCTTC. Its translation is CASSPDRQGYGYTF.

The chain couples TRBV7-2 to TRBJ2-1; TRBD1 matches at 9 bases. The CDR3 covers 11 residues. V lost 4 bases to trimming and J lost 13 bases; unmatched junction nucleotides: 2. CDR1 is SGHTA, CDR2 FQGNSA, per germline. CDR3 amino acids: CASSSDRGQFF. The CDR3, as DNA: TGTGCCAGCAGCTCGGACAGGGGCCAGTTCTTC.

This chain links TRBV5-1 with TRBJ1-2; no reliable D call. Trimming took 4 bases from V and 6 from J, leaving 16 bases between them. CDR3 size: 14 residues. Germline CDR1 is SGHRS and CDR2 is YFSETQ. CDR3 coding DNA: TGCGCCAGCAGCCCCCTGCGGGTATCAAATGGCTACACCTTC. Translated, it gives CASSPLRVSNGYTF.

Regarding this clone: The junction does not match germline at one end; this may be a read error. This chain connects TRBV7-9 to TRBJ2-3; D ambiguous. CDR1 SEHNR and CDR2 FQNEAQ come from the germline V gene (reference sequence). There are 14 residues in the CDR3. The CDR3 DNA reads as TGTTCCAGCAGCTTAGGCAGGATGAAAGATACGCAGTATTTT. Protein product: CSSSLGRMKDTQYF.

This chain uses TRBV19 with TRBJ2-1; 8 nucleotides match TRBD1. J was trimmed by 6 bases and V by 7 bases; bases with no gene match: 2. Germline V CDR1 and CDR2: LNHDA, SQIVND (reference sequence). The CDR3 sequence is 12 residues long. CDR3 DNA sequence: TGTGCCAGTAAAGACAGGGGCAATGAGCAGTTCTTC. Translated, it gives CASKDRGNEQFF.

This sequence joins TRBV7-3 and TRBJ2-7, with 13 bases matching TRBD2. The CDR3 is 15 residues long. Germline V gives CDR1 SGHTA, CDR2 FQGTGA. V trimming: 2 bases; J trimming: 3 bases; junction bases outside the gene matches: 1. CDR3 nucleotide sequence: TGTGCCAGCAGCTTAGGGACTAGCGGGAACTACGAGCAGTACTTC. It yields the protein CASSLGTSGNYEQYF.

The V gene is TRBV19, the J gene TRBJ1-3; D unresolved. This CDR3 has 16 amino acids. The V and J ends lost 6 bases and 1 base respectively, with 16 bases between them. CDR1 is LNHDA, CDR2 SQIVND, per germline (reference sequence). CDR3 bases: TGTGCCAGTAGCCCGTTGAGACACATATCTGGAAACACCATATATTTT. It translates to CASSPLRHISGNTIYF.

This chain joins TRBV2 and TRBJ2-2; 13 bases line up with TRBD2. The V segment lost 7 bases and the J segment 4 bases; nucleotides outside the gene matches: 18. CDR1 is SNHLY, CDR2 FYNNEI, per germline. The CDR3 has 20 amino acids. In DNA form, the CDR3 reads TGTGCCAGCACCCGAAACCCTAGAGCCGGGACTAGCGGGGTCACCGGGGAGCTGTTTTTT. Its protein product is CASTRNPRAGTSGVTGELFF.

The CDR3, as DNA: TGCGCCAGCAGCCAAGATTGGAGGGTGGGGGACTCACAATTATATACTGAAGCTTTCTTT. It yields the protein CASSQDWRVGDSQLYTEAFF. V gene TRBV4-3 combines with J gene TRBJ1-1; D may be TRBD1 (5 bases). There are 20 residues in the CDR3. Looked up from germline, CDR1 is LGHNA and CDR2 is YSLEER. V was trimmed by 0 bases and J by 5 bases, leaving 28 bases between them.

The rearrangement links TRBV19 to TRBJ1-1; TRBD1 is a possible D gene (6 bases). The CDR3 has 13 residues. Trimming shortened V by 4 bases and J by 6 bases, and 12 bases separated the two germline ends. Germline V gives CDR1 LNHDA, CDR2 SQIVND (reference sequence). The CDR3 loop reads CASSTGQIAEAFF. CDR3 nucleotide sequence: TGTGCCAGTAGTACTGGACAGATCGCTGAAGCTTTCTTT.

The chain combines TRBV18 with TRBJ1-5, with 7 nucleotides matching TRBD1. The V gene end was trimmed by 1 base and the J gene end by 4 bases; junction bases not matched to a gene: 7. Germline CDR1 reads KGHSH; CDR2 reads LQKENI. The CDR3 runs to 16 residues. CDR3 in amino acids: CASSPLSTGDNQPQHF. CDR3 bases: TGTGCCAGCTCACCACTTAGTACAGGGGATAATCAGCCCCAGCATTTT. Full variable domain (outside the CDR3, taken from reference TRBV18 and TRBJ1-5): NAGVMQNPRHLVRRRGQEARLRCSPMKGHSHVYWYRQLPEEGLKFMVYLQKENIIDESGMPKERFSAEFPKEGPSILRIQQVVRGDSAAYFCASSPLSTGDNQPQHFGDGTRLSIL.

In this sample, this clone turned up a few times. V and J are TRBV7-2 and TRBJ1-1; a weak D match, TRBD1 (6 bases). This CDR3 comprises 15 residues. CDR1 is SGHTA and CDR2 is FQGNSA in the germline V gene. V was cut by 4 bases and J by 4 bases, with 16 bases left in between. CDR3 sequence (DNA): TGTGCCAGCAGCTCAAAGAGAGGGGGGGGCACTGAAGCTTTCTTT. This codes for CASSSKRGGGTEAFF.

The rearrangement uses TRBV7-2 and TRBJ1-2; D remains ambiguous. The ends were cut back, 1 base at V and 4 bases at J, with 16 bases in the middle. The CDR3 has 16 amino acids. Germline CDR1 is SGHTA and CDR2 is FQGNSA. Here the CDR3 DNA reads TGTGCCAGCAGCTTAGTTAGTGGCGGAAGATCCTATGGCTACACCTTC. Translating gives CASSLVSGGRSYGYTF.

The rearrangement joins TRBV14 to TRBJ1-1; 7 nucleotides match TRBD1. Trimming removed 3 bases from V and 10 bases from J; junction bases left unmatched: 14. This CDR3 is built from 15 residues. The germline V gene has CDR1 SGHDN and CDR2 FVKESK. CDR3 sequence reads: CASSQDRSPGRPAFF. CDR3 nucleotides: TGTGCCAGCAGCCAGGACAGGTCCCCAGGGCGACCAGCTTTCTTT.

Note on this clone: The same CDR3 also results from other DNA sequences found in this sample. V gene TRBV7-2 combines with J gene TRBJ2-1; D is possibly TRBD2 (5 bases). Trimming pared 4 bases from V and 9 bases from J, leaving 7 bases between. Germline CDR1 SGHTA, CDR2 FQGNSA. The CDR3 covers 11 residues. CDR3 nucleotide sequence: TGTGCCAGCAGCTGGGGAGTTGAGCAGTTCTTC. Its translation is CASSWGVEQFF.

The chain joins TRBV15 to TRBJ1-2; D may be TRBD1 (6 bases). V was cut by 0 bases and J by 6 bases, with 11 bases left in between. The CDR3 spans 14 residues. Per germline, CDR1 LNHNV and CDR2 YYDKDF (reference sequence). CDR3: CATSRDQGLNGYTF. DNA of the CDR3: TGTGCCACCAGCAGAGATCAGGGGCTAAATGGCTACACCTTC.

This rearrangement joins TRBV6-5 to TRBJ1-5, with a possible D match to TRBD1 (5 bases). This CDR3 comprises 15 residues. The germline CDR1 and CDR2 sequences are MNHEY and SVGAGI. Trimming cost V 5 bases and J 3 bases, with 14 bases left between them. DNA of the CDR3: TGTGCCAGCAGTCTGCGATGGGGCAACAATCAGCCCCAGCATTTT. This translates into CASSLRWGNNQPQHF.

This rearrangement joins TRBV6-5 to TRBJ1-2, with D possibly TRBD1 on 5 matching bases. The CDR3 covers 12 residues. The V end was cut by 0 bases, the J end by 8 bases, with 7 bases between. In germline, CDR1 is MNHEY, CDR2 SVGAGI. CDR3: CASSYSRGGYTF. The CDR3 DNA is TGTGCCAGCAGTTACTCGCGGGGCGGCTACACCTTC.

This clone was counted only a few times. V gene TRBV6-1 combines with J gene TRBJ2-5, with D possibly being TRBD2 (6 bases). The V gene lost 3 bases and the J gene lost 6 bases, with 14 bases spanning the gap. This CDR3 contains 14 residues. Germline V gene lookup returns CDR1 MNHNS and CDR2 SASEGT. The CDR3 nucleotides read TGTGCCAGCAGTGACCCCGGGGGTACGAAGACCCAGTACTTC. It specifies CASSDPGGTKTQYF.

The CDR3 reads CACTQRGRLNTEAFF. The CDR3 bases are TGTGCCTGTACACAAAGGGGGCGGCTGAACACTGAAGCTTTCTTT. V gene TRBV30 combines with J gene TRBJ1-1; 7 bases match TRBD1. Germline V gene lookup returns CDR1 GTSNPN and CDR2 SVGIG (reference sequence). The CDR3 extends over 15 amino acids. Unmatched junction bases numbered 10, after V lost 6 bases and J lost 0 bases.

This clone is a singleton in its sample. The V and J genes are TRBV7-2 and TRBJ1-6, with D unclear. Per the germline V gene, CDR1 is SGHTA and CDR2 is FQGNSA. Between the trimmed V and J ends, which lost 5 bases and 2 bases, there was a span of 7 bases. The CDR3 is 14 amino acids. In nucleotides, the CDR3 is TGTGCCAGCAGCACGGGAACCTATAATTCACCCCTCCACTTT. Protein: CASSTGTYNSPLHF.

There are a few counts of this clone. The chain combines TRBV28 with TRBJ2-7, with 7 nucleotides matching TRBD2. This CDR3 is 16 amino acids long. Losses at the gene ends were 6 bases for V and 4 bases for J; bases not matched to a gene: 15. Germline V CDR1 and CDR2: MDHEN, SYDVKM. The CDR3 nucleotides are TGTGCCAGCAGAGCCGGCCGGGGCGGGAGTGGATACGAGCAGTACTTC. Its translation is CASRAGRGGSGYEQYF.

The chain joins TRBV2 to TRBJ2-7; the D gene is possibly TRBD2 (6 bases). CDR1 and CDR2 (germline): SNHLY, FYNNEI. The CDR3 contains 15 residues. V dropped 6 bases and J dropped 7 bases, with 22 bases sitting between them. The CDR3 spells CASSPASDSVLEQYF. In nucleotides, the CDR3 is TGTGCCAGCAGCCCGGCTAGCGACTCCGTCTTAGAGCAGTACTTC.